This entry describes one T cell receptor (beta chain). The data were taken from a study of blood T cell repertoires in COVID-19. In the study overall: Samples taken during acute and convalescent COVID-19 were collected in the United States, Italy and Spain.

Method: immunoSEQ multiplex PCR; TCRdb's copy keeps in-frame clones and lacks some. Of 15,000 to 20,000 clones listed, 82% are singletons. Sequences were obtained from peripheral blood. This clonotype was obtained from a human donor in a cohort sampled during active COVID-19.

The CDR3 nucleotides are TGTGCCAGCAGCTTTGGACAGGGGGACTTGAGTGAGCAGTTCTTC. Translating gives CASSFGQGDLSEQFF. The V call is TRBV11-1, the J call TRBJ2-1; 10 bases agree with TRBD1. V lost 3 bases to trimming and J lost 9 bases; unmatched junction nucleotides: 8. Germline CDR1 SGHAT, CDR2 FQDESV (reference sequence). The CDR3 has 15 amino acids.